The subject of this entry is one T cell receptor (beta chain). The data were produced by immunoSEQ multiplex PCR, yet TCRdb's version contains in-frame clones alone and is incomplete. The sample yields 45,000 to 60,000 clones, around 92% seen once. The sample is drawn from a study of blood T cell repertoires in COVID-19. The source is a human donor in a cohort sampled during active COVID-19. Input material: peripheral blood.

This chain's CDR3 is CASSSSTANTEAFF. The CDR3 DNA reads TGCGCCAGCAGCTCCTCGACAGCGAACACTGAAGCTTTCTTT. The rearrangement uses TRBV5-1 and TRBJ1-1, with D perhaps matching TRBD1 (5 bases). Trimming left V 3 bases short and J 1 base short, with 10 bases between. Germline lookup yields CDR1 SGHRS and CDR2 YFSETQ. The CDR3 is 14 residues long.